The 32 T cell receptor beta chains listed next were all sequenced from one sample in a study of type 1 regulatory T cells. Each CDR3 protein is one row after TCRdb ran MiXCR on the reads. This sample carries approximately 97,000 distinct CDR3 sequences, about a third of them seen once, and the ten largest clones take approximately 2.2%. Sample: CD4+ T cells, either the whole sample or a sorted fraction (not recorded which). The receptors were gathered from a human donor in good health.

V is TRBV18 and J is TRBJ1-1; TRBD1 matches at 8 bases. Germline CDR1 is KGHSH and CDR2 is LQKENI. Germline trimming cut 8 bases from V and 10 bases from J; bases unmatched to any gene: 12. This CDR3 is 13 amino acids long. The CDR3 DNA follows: TGTGCCAGCCTAAAGGACAGGGACAAAGGAGCTTTCTTT. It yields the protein CASLKDRDKGAFF.

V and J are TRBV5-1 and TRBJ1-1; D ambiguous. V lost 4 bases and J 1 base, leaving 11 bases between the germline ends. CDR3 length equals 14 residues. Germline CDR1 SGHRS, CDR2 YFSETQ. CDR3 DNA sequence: TGCGCCAGCAGCCCCCCTCCGGGGAACACTGAAGCTTTCTTT. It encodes CASSPPPGNTEAFF.

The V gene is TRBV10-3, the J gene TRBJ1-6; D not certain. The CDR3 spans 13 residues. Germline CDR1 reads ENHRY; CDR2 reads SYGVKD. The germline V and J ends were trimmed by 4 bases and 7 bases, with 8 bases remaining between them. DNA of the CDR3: TGTGCCATCAGTGCGTCGGACAATTCACCCCTCCACTTT. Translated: CAISASDNSPLHF.

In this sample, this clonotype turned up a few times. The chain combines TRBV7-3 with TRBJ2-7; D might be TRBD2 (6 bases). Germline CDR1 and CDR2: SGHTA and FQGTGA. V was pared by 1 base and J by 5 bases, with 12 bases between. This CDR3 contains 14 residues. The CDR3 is CASSLSPGGDEQYF. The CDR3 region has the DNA TGTGCCAGCAGCTTAAGCCCCGGGGGTGACGAGCAGTACTTC.

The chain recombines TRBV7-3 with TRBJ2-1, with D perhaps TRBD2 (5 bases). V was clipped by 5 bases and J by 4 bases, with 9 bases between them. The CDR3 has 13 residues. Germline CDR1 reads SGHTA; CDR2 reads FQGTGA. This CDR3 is CASSRTLYNEQFF. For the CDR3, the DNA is TGTGCCAGCAGCCGGACTCTATACAATGAGCAGTTCTTC. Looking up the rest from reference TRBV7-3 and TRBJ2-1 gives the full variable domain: GAGVSQTPSNKVTEKGKYVELRCDPISGHTALYWYRQSLGQGPEFLIYFQGTGAADDSGLPNDRFFAVRPEGSVSTLKIQRTERGDSAVYLCASSRTLYNEQFFGPGTRLTVL.

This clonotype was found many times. CDR3 bases: TGTGCCAGCAGCCAAGATATGGCAGCGTCCAATGAGCAGTTCTTC. Protein: CASSQDMAASNEQFF. The chain employs TRBV3-1 and TRBJ2-1; D is uncertain. This CDR3 region has 15 residues. The V end was cut by 0 bases, the J end by 6 bases, with 12 bases between. The V gene's germline CDR1 is LGHDT and CDR2 YNNKEL (reference sequence).

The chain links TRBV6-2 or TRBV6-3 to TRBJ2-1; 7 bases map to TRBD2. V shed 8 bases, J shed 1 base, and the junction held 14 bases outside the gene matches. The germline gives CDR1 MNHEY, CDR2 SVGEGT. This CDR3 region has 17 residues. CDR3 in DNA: TGTGCCAGCGGATCCCTGCGAGCGGGAACTTCCTACAATGAGCAGTTCTTC. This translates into CASGSLRAGTSYNEQFF.

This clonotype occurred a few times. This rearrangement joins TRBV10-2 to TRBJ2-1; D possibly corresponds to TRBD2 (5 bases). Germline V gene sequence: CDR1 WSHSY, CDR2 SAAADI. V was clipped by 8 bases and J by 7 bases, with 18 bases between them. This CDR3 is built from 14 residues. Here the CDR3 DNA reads TGCGCCAGCGGACTTGGGCCCCCGTCGAATGAGCAGTTCTTC. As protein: CASGLGPPSNEQFF.

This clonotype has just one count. CDR3 amino acids: CASNAGAIRSTDTQYF. CDR3 in DNA: TGTGCCAGCAATGCTGGGGCAATCCGTAGCACAGATACGCAGTATTTT. The chain uses TRBV12-3 or TRBV12-4 and TRBJ2-3, with D perhaps matching TRBD1 (5 bases). The V and J ends lost 7 bases and 0 bases respectively, with 17 bases between them. The CDR3 contains 16 residues.

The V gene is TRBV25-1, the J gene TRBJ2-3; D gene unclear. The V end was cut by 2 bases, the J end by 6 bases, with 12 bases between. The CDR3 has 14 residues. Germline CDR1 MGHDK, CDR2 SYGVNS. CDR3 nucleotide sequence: TGTGCCAGCAGTGAAGGGCTAGGGCGGGATACGCAGTATTTT. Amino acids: CASSEGLGRDTQYF.

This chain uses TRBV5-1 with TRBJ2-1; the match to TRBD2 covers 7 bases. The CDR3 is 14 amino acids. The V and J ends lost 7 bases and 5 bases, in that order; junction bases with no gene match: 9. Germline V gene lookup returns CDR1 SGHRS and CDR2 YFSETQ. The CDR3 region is CASASSGEHNEQFF. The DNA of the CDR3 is TGCGCCAGCGCTTCTAGCGGAGAACACAATGAGCAGTTCTTC.

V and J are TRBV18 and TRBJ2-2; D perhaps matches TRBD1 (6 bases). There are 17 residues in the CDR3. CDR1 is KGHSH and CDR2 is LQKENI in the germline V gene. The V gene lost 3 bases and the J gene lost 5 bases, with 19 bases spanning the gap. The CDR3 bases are TGTGCCAGCTCACCTCTACAGGGTCGCGAGGCAACCGGGGAGCTGTTTTTT. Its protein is CASSPLQGREATGELFF.

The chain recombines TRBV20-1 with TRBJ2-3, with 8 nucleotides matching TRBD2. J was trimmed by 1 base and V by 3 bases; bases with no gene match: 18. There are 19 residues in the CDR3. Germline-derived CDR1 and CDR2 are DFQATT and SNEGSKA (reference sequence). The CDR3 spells CSASPPGWSGRGGTDTQYF. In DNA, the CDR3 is TGCAGTGCTAGTCCTCCGGGATGGAGCGGGAGAGGTGGCACAGATACGCAGTATTTT.

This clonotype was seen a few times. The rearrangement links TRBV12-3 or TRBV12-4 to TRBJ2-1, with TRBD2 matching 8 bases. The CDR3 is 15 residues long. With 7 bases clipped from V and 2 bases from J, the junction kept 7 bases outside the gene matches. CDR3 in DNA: TGTGCCAGCACACGTACTAGCGGTACCTACAATGAGCAGTTCTTC. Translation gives CASTRTSGTYNEQFF.

The CDR3 is CASRPQYEQYF. The DNA for the CDR3 is TGTGCCAGCAGGCCTCAGTACGAGCAGTACTTC. The chain combines TRBV2 with TRBJ2-7, with D unresolved. Trimming pared 6 bases from V and 4 bases from J, leaving 7 bases between. The CDR3 has 11 amino acids. CDR1 and CDR2 (germline): SNHLY, FYNNEI.

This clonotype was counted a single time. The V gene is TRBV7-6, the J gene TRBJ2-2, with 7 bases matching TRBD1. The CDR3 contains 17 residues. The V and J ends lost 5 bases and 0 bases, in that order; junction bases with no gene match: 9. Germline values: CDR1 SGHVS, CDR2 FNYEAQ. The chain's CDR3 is CASSRVTGTANTGELFF. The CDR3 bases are TGTGCCAGCAGCCGCGTCACCGGGACAGCGAACACCGGGGAGCTGTTTTTT. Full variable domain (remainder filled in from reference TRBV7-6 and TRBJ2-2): GAGVSQSPRYKVTKRGQDVALRCDPISGHVSLYWYRQALGQGPEFLTYFNYEAQQDKSGLPNDRFSAERPEGSISTLTIQRTEQRDSAMYRCASSRVTGTANTGELFFGEGSRLTVL.

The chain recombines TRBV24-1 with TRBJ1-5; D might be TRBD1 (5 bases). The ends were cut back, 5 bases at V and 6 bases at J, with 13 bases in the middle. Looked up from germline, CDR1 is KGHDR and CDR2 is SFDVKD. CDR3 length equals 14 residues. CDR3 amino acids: CATSVSGKTQPQHF. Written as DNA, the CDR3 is TGTGCCACCAGTGTGTCAGGGAAGACTCAGCCCCAGCATTTT.

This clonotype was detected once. DNA for the CDR3: TGTGCCAGCAGTGAAGTAGTTAGCGTCACCTACGAGCAGTACTTC. This gives the protein CASSEVVSVTYEQYF. The V and J genes are TRBV2 and TRBJ2-7, with a possible D match to TRBD2 (5 bases). Trimming left V 1 base short and J 2 bases short, with 12 bases between. This CDR3 region has 15 residues. CDR1 and CDR2 from the germline V gene are SNHLY and FYNNEI.

The CDR3 DNA reads TGTGCCAGCAGCTTAGCCGGGGTCATTTACGAGCAGTACTTC. It yields the protein CASSLAGVIYEQYF. The chain joins TRBV7-9 to TRBJ2-7; perhaps TRBD2 as D (5 bases). Deletions cut 0 bases from V and 4 bases from J, with 10 bases between. This CDR3 is built from 14 residues. Germline CDR1 SEHNR, CDR2 FQNEAQ (reference sequence).

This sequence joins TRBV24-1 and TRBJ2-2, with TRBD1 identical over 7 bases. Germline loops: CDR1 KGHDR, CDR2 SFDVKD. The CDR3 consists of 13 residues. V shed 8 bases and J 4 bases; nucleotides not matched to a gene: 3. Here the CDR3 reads CATTDRVTGELFF. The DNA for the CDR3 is TGTGCCACCACCGACAGGGTCACCGGGGAGCTGTTTTTT.

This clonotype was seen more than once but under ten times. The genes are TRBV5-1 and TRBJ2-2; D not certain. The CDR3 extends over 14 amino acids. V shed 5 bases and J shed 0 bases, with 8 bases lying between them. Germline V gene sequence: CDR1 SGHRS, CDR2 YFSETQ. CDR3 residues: CASRDQSNTGELFF. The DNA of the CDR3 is TGCGCCAGCAGGGACCAGTCGAACACCGGGGAGCTGTTTTTT.

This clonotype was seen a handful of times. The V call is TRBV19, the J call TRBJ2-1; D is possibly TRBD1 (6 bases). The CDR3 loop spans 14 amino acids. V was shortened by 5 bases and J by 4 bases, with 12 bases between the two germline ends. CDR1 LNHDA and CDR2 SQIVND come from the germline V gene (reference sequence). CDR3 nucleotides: TGTGCCAGTAGTGGACAGAATTTTTACAATGAGCAGTTCTTC. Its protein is CASSGQNFYNEQFF.

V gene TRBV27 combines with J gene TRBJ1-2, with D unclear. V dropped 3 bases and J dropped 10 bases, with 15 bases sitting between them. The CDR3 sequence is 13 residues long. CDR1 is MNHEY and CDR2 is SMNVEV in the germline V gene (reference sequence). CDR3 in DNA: TGTGCCAGCAGTTTTAGGCAACGCGACCACTACACCTTC. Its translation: CASSFRQRDHYTF.

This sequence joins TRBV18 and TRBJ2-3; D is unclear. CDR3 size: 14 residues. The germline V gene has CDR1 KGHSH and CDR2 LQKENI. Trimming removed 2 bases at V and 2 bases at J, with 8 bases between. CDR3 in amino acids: CASSPGGLTDTQYF. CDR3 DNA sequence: TGTGCCAGCTCACCAGGCGGCCTCACAGATACGCAGTATTTT.

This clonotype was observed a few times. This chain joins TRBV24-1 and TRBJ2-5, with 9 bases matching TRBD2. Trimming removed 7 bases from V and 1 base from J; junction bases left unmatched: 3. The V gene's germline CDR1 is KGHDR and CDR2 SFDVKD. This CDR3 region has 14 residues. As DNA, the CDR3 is TGTGCCACCAGATCGACTAGCGGCCAAGAGACCCAGTACTTC. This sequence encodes CATRSTSGQETQYF.

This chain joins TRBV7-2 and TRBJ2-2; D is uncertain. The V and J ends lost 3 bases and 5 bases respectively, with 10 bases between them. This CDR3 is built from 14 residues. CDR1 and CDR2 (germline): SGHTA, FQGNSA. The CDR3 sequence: CASSLESNTGELFF. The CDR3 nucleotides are TGTGCCAGCAGCTTGGAAAGCAATACCGGGGAGCTGTTTTTT.

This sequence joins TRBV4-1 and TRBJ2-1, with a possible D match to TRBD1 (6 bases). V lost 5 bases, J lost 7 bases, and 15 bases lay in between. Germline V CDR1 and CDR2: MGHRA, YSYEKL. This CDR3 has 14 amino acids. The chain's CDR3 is CASSSRTGTNEQFF. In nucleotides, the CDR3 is TGCGCCAGCAGCTCCCGGACCGGGACAAATGAGCAGTTCTTC.

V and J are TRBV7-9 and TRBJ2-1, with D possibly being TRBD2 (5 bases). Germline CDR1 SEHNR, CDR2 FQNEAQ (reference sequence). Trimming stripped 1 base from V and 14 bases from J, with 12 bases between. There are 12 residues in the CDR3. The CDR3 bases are TGTGCCAGCAGCTTAGGAGCACTAGAGAAGTTCTTC. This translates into CASSLGALEKFF.

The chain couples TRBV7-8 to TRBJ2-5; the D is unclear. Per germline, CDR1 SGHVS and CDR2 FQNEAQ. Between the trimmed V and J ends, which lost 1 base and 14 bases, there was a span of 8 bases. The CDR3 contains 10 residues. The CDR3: CASSLEVFYF. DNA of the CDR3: TGTGCCAGCAGCTTAGAGGTCTTCTACTTC.

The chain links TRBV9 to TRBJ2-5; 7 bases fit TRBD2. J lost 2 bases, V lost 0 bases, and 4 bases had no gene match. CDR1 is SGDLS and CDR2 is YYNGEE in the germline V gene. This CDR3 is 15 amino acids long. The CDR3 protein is CASSVVPSGQETQYF. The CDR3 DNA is TGTGCCAGCAGCGTAGTGCCTAGCGGTCAAGAGACCCAGTACTTC. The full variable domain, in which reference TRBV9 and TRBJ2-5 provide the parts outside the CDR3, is DSGVTQTPKHLITATGQRVTLRCSPRSGDLSVYWYQQSLDQGLQFLIQYYNGEERAKGNILERFSAQQFPDLHSELNLSSLELGDSALYFCASSVVPSGQETQYFGPGTRLLVL.

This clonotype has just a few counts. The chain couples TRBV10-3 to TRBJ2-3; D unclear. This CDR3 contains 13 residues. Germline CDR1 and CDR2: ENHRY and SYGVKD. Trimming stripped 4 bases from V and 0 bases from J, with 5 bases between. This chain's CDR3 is CAISASSTDTQYF. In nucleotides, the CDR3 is TGTGCCATCAGTGCTTCTAGCACAGATACGCAGTATTTT.

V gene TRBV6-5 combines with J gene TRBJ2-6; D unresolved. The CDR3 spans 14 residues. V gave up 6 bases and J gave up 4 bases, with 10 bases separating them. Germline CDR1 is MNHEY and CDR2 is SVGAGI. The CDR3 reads CASSQNSGANVLTF. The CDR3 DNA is TGTGCCAGCAGCCAAAACTCAGGGGCCAACGTCCTGACTTTC.